The present T cell receptor (beta chain) was sequenced within a study of identical twins. Study-wide points: Cord blood beta clonotypes present at high abundance carried fewer insertions; no such pattern appeared in memory repertoires. There was an excess of low generation probability in the out-of-frame alpha sequences that twins shared.

The CDR3 length is 12 residues. V lost 2 bases to trimming and J lost 7 bases, with 8 bases between them. CDR1 is SGHNT, CDR2 YENEEA, per germline. In the case of this clonotype: As yet, its antigen is unknown.

The cDNA had a unique molecular identifier and a template-switch universal primer site. TCRdb called the 5' RACE reads again in MiXCR, with one record for every CDR3 protein. The sample has about 530,000 distinct CDR3 sequences, 15% seen once; the top ten hold roughly 0.44%. The sample also formed part of further work on yellow fever vaccine responses in identical twins.

Sequencing used CD4+ T cells sorted from blood. The chain carries TRBV11-3 and TRBJ1-1; D unclear. This receptor was obtained from a woman aged 18-35 years in good health. CDR3 sequence: CASSLSGFEAFF. CDR3 nucleotide sequence: TGTGCCAGCAGCTTATCGGGGTTTGAAGCTTTCTTT.